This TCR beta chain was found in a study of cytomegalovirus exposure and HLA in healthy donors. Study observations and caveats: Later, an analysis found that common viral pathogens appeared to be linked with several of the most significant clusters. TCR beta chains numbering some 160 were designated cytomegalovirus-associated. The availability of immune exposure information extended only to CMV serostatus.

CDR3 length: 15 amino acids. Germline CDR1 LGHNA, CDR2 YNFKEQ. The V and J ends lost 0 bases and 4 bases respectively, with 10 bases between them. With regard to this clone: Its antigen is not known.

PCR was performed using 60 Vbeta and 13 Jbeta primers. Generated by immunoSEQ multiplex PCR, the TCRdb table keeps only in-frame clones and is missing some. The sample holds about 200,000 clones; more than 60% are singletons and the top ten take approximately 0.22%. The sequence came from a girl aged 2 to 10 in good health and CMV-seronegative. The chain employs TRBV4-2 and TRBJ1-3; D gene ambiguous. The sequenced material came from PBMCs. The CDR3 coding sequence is TGTGCCAGCAGCCAAGACTGGGAGGCAGGAAACACCATATATTTT. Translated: CASSQDWEAGNTIYF.